This T cell receptor beta chain derives from a study of pediatric ulcerative colitis. Study-wide findings and caveats: A couple of rectal CDR3 clonotypes occurred in all ulcerative colitis patients.

Method: immunoSEQ multiplex PCR; TCRdb's copy keeps in-frame clones and lacks some. Of about 14,000 clones in the sample, just under 90% are singletons; the top ten hold less than 1%. This clone has only one observation. The antigen is undetermined. The TCR comes from a boy aged 10-17 years with moderate ulcerative colitis. The sequenced material came from blood.

The CDR3 region has the DNA TGCGCCAGCAGCTTGGTTGGGGATACGCAGTATTTT. This gives the protein CASSLVGDTQYF. The rearrangement joins TRBV5-1 to TRBJ2-3, with D uncertain. The V end was cut by 0 bases, the J end by 6 bases, with 5 bases between. This CDR3 has 12 amino acids. The V gene's germline CDR1 is SGHRS and CDR2 YFSETQ.